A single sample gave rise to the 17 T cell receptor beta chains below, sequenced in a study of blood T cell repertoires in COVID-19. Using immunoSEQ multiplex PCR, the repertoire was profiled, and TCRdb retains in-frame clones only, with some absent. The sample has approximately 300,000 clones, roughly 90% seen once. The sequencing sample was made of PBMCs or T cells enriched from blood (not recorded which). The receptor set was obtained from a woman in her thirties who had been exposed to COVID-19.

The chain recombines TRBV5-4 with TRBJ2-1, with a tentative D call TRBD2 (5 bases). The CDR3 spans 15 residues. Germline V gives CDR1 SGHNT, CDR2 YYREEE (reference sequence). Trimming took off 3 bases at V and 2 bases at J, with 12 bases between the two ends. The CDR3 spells CASSYGLATYNEQFF. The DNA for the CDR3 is TGTGCCAGCAGCTACGGGCTAGCCACCTACAATGAGCAGTTCTTC.

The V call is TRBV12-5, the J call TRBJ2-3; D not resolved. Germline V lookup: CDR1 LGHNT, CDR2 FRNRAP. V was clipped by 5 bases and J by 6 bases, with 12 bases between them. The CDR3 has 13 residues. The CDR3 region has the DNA TGTGCTAGTGGTCCTGGTAACAGCGATACGCAGTATTTT. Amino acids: CASGPGNSDTQYF.

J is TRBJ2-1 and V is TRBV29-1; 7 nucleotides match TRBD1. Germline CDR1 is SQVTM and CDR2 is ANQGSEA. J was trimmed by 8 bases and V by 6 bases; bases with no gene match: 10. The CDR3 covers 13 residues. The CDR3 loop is CSVDRDRTDEQFF. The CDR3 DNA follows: TGCAGCGTCGATAGGGACAGAACCGATGAGCAGTTCTTC.

The CDR3 coding sequence is TGTGCCAGCAGCCAAACCTCGGGACAGGGATCCGAGCAGTACTTC. It yields the protein CASSQTSGQGSEQYF. The rearrangement joins TRBV14 to TRBJ2-7; 9 nucleotides agree with TRBD1. Germline lookup yields CDR1 SGHDN and CDR2 FVKESK. V shed 2 bases, J shed 6 bases, and the junction held 8 bases outside the gene matches. The CDR3 runs to 15 residues.

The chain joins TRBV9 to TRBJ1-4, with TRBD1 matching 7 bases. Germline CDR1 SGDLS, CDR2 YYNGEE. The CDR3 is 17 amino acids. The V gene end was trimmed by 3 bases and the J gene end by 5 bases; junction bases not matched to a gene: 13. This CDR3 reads CASSAKTETGRNEKLFF. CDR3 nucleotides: TGTGCCAGCAGCGCTAAGACCGAGACAGGGAGGAATGAAAAACTGTTTTTT.

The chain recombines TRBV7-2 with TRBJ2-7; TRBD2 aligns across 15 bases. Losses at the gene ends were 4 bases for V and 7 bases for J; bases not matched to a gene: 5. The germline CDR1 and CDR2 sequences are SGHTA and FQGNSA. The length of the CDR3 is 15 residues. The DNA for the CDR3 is TGTGCCAGCAGCTATGGGACTAGCGGGGGGTATGAGCAGTACTTC. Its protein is CASSYGTSGGYEQYF.

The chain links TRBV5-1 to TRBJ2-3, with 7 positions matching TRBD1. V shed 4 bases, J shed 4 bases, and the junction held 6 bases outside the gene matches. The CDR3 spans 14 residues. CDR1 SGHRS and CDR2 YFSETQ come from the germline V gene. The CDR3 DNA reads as TGCGCCAGCAGCCCTTACCAGGGGGCAGATACGCAGTATTTT. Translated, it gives CASSPYQGADTQYF.

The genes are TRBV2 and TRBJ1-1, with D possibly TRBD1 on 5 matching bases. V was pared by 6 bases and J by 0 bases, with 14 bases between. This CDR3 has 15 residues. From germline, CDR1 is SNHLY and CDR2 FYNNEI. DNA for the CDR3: TGTGCCAGCAGCCAGCAGGGTTTCATGAACACTGAAGCTTTCTTT. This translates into CASSQQGFMNTEAFF.

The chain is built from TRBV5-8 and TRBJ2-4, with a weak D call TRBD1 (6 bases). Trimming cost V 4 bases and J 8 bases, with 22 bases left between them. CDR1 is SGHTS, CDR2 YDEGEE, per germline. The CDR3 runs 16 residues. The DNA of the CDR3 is TGTGCCAGCAGCGGGGAAACAGGGTTGGGTAGGGACATTCAGTACTTC. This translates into CASSGETGLGRDIQYF.

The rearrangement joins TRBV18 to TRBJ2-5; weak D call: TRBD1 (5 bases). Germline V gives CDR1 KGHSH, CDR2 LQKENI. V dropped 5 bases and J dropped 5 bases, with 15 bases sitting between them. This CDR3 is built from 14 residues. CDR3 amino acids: CASSSKQVVETQYF. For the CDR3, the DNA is TGTGCCAGCTCATCAAAACAGGTCGTGGAGACCCAGTACTTC.

The CDR3 loop reads CASSFGDRPTFGGYTF. CDR3 coding DNA: TGTGCCAGCAGCTTTGGGGACAGGCCAACGTTTGGTGGCTACACCTTC. The chain employs TRBV7-9 and TRBJ1-2, with 8 bases fitting TRBD1. The germline gives CDR1 SEHNR, CDR2 FQNEAQ (reference sequence). V lost 3 bases, J lost 7 bases, and 13 bases stayed unmatched. The CDR3 has 16 residues.

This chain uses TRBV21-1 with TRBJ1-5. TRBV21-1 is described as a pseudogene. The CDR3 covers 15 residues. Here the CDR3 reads CASSVGGPYNQPQHF. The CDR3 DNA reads TGTGCCAGCTCTGTGGGGGGGCCATACAATCAGCCCCAGCATTTT.

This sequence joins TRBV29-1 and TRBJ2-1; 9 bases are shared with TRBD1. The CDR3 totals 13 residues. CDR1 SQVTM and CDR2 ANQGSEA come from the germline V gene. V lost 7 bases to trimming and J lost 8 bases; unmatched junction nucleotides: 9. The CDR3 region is CSGRQGGSDEQFF. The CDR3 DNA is TGCAGCGGACGACAGGGGGGTTCCGATGAGCAGTTCTTC.

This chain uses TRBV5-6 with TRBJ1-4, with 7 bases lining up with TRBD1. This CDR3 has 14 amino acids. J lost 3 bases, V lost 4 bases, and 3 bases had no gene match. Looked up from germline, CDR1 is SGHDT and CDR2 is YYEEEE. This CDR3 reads CASSPGQPNEKLFF. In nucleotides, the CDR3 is TGTGCCAGCAGCCCGGGACAGCCTAATGAAAAACTGTTTTTT.

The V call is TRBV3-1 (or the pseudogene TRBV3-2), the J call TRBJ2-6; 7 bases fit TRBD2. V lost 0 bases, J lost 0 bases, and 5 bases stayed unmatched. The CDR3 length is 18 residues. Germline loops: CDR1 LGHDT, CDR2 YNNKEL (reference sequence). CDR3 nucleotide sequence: TGTGCCAGCAGCCAAGAAGCGGGGCGCCGCTCTGGGGCCAACGTCCTGACTTTC. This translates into CASSQEAGRRSGANVLTF.

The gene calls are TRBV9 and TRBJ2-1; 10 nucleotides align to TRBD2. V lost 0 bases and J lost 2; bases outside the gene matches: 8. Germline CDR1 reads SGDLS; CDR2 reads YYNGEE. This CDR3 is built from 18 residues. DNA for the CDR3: TGTGCCAGCAGCGTAGGGGGGCTAGCGGGGGCCACCTACAATGAGCAGTTCTTC. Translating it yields CASSVGGLAGATYNEQFF.

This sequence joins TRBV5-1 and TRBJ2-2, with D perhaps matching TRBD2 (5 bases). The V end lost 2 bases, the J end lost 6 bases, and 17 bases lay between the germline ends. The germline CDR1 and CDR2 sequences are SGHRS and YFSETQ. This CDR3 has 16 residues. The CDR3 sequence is CASSFGFGLDSGELFF. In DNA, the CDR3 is TGCGCCAGCAGCTTTGGGTTCGGACTGGACTCCGGGGAGCTGTTTTTT.